This T cell receptor (beta chain) appears in the sequencing data of a study of blood T cell repertoires in COVID-19. Whole-study context: Acute and convalescent COVID-19 samples came from the United States, Italy and Spain. The cDNA or gDNA used as material had been derived from T cells, B-cell-depleted T cells, or PBMCs.

From germline, CDR1 is SNHLY and CDR2 FYNNEI. The CDR3 spans 12 residues. The V end lost 6 bases, the J end lost 7 bases, and 13 bases lay between the germline ends. How the authors handled the data: Reference gene primer amplification yielded estimated nucleated cell counts. Using immunoSEQ multiplex PCR, the repertoire was profiled, and TCRdb retains in-frame clones only, with some absent. V, J and clone size were drawn from that table, and D and trimming were deduced from the DNA. The table includes about 95,000 clones, 70% to 90% detected once. The chain employs TRBV2 and TRBJ2-7, with D perhaps TRBD1 (5 bases). The clonotype was recovered from a human donor in a cohort sampled during active COVID-19. Material for sequencing was peripheral blood. CDR3 nucleotides: TGTGCCAGCAGGGACACCCGATGGGAGCAGTACTTC. Protein sequence: CASRDTRWEQYF.